Below are 5 T cell receptor beta chains sequenced from a single sample in a study of shared clonotypes between healthy human individuals. This table comes from immunoSEQ multiplex PCR, and its TCRdb copy is limited to in-frame clones, with some not included. The table has some 2 million clones, 95% seen once; the top ten hold 0.1% to 0.15%. Sequencing input: naive CD4+ T cells sorted from blood. Subset specified: CD45RA+ positively selected. The receptors derive from a man aged 18 to 30 in good health.

V gene TRBV6-5 combines with J gene TRBJ2-1, with TRBD2 matching 11 bases. Per germline, CDR1 MNHEY and CDR2 SVGAGI. J was trimmed by 7 bases and V by 5 bases; bases with no gene match: 7. The CDR3 contains 15 residues. CDR3 nucleotide sequence: TGTGCCAGCAGTGCCACTAGCGGGAGTCCGAATGAGCAGTTCTTC. Translated: CASSATSGSPNEQFF.

This chain links TRBV6-1 with TRBJ2-1; 12 nucleotides align to TRBD2. Germline-derived CDR1 and CDR2 are MNHNS and SASEGT. The CDR3 sequence is 16 residues long. The J segment lost 5 bases and the V segment lost 4 bases, leaving 6 bases of the junction unmatched. The CDR3 region is CASSGRLAGANNEQFF. CDR3 coding DNA: TGTGCCAGCAGTGGCCGACTAGCGGGGGCAAACAATGAGCAGTTCTTC.

The chain recombines TRBV7-2 with TRBJ2-1; D possibly corresponds to TRBD2 (6 bases). Trimming cost V 5 bases and J 1 base, with 15 bases left between them. The CDR3 contains 16 residues. Germline CDR1 reads SGHTA; CDR2 reads FQGNSA. CDR3 amino acids: CASSLASAQSYNEQFF. The DNA of the CDR3 is TGTGCCAGCAGCCTCGCTAGCGCTCAGTCCTACAATGAGCAGTTCTTC.

Of note for this clone: This same CDR3 is encoded by further DNA sequences in the sample. The CDR3 DNA reads as TGTGCCAGCTCAACAGGGTTAAGCAATCAGCCCCAGCATTTT. It translates to CASSTGLSNQPQHF. This rearrangement joins TRBV18 to TRBJ1-5; D possibly corresponds to TRBD1 (6 bases). The CDR3 loop spans 14 amino acids. With 5 bases removed from V and 1 base from J, the gap between germline ends came to 9 bases. Germline CDR1 and CDR2: KGHSH and LQKENI.

This chain connects TRBV9 to TRBJ2-7; D remains ambiguous. Germline-derived CDR1 and CDR2 are SGDLS and YYNGEE. The CDR3 contains 15 residues. V lost 0 bases, J lost 5 bases, and 15 bases lay in between. In nucleotides, the CDR3 is TGTGCCAGCAGCGTAGCGGGTAAGTCCGTCGACGAGCAGTACTTC. It specifies CASSVAGKSVDEQYF.